These T cell receptor beta chains were read from a single sample in a study of follicular helper T cells after annual influenza vaccination. Measured with immunoSEQ multiplex PCR; TCRdb has only the in-frame clones, and not every one. The sample has approximately 10,000 clones; 70% to 90% are singletons. The sequencing used CXCR5+ CD38- circulating T follicular helper cells from blood, collected 7 days after influenza vaccination. These receptors were collected from an adult who received the influenza vaccine. Each CDR3 is given with its conserved first and last residue. The order of the fields is V gene, clone size, D gene, J gene, CDR3 protein, CDR3 DNA. D genes are given only for firm matches. Expanded clones are given a class, and other clones once, few, many or no size at all.

TRBV10-3,NA,TRBD2,TRBJ2-2,CAISESRGLAGSRRAGELFF,TGTGCCATCAGTGAGTCGAGAGGGCTAGCGGGATCCCGGCGGGCCGGGGAGCTGTTTTTT
TRBV7-6,NA,NA,TRBJ1-2,CASSTGYGYTF,TGTGCCAGCAGCACAGGGTATGGCTACACCTTC
TRBV4-2,NA,TRBD1,TRBJ1-2,CASSQVSGEQGYGYTF,TGTGCCAGCAGCCAAGTTTCAGGGGAACAGGGGTATGGCTACACCTTC
TRBV2,NA,NA,TRBJ2-7,CASSDVLGPNYEQYF,TGTGCCAGCAGTGATGTCTTAGGACCCAACTACGAGCAGTACTTC
TRBV2,NA,TRBD1,TRBJ2-7,CASSEVPPGQGNHYEQYF,TGTGCCAGCAGTGAAGTCCCCCCGGGACAGGGGAATCACTACGAGCAGTACTTC
TRBV7-8,few,NA,TRBJ1-2,CASSPQGHYGYTF,TGTGCCAGCAGCCCCCAGGGGCACTATGGCTACACCTTC
TRBV19,NA,TRBD1,TRBJ2-1,CASTRGSGNEQFF,TGTGCCAGTACCAGGGGGTCCGGCAATGAGCAGTTCTTC
TRBV2,NA,NA,TRBJ2-1,CASKTGLYNEQFF,TGTGCCAGCAAAACTGGCCTTTACAATGAGCAGTTCTTC
TRBV5-1,NA,TRBD2,TRBJ2-6,CASSPTSGGAGANVLTF,TGCGCCAGCAGCCCGACTAGCGGGGGGGCTGGGGCCAACGTCCTGACTTTC
TRBV5-1,few,TRBD1,TRBJ1-5,CASSPSPGGNQPQHF,TGCGCCAGCAGCCCCAGCCCAGGGGGGAATCAGCCCCAGCATTTT
TRBV30,NA,TRBD2,TRBJ2-3,CAWAPRRGGVTDTQYF,TGTGCCTGGGCCCCGAGGCGGGGGGGCGTCACAGATACGCAGTATTTT
TRBV5-1,NA,TRBD2,TRBJ2-5,CASSLGAGLDQETQYF,TGCGCCAGCAGCTTGGGAGCGGGACTAGACCAAGAGACCCAGTACTTC
TRBV14,NA,NA,TRBJ1-2,CASSHGRALYGYTF,TGTGCCAGCAGCCATGGCCGAGCCCTCTATGGCTACACCTTC
TRBV27,once,NA,TRBJ2-3,CASSLSNPGGTDTQYF,TGTGCCAGCAGTTTATCCAACCCGGGGGGCACAGATACGCAGTATTTT
TRBV15,NA,NA,TRBJ2-5,CATSRDKTRQETQYF,TGTGCCACCAGCAGAGATAAAACCAGACAAGAGACCCAGTACTTC
TRBV19,NA,TRBD1,TRBJ1-1,CASTGGQAGVTEAFF,TGTGCCAGTACTGGCGGACAGGCAGGGGTAACTGAAGCTTTCTTT
TRBV5-1,NA,TRBD1,TRBJ1-1,CASSLQTGDPNTEAFF,TGCGCCAGCAGCTTGCAAACAGGGGATCCGAACACTGAAGCTTTCTTT
TRBV5-1,once,NA,TRBJ1-2,CASSQQGNYGYTF,TGCGCCAGCAGCCAGCAGGGGAACTATGGCTACACCTTC
TRBV5-4,NA,TRBD2,TRBJ2-1,CASSPVAGVNEQFF,TGTGCCAGCAGCCCCGTAGCGGGGGTCAATGAGCAGTTCTTC
TRBV7-8,NA,NA,TRBJ2-5,CASSLGVGETQYF,TGTGCCAGCAGCCTAGGGGTGGGAGAGACCCAGTACTTC
TRBV25-1,NA,NA,TRBJ2-3,CASSDPARDTQYF,TGTGCCAGCAGTGACCCAGCCAGAGATACGCAGTATTTT
TRBV2,NA,TRBD2,TRBJ2-5,CASRPGLERAETQYF,TGTGCCAGCAGGCCGGGACTAGAAAGGGCAGAGACCCAGTACTTC